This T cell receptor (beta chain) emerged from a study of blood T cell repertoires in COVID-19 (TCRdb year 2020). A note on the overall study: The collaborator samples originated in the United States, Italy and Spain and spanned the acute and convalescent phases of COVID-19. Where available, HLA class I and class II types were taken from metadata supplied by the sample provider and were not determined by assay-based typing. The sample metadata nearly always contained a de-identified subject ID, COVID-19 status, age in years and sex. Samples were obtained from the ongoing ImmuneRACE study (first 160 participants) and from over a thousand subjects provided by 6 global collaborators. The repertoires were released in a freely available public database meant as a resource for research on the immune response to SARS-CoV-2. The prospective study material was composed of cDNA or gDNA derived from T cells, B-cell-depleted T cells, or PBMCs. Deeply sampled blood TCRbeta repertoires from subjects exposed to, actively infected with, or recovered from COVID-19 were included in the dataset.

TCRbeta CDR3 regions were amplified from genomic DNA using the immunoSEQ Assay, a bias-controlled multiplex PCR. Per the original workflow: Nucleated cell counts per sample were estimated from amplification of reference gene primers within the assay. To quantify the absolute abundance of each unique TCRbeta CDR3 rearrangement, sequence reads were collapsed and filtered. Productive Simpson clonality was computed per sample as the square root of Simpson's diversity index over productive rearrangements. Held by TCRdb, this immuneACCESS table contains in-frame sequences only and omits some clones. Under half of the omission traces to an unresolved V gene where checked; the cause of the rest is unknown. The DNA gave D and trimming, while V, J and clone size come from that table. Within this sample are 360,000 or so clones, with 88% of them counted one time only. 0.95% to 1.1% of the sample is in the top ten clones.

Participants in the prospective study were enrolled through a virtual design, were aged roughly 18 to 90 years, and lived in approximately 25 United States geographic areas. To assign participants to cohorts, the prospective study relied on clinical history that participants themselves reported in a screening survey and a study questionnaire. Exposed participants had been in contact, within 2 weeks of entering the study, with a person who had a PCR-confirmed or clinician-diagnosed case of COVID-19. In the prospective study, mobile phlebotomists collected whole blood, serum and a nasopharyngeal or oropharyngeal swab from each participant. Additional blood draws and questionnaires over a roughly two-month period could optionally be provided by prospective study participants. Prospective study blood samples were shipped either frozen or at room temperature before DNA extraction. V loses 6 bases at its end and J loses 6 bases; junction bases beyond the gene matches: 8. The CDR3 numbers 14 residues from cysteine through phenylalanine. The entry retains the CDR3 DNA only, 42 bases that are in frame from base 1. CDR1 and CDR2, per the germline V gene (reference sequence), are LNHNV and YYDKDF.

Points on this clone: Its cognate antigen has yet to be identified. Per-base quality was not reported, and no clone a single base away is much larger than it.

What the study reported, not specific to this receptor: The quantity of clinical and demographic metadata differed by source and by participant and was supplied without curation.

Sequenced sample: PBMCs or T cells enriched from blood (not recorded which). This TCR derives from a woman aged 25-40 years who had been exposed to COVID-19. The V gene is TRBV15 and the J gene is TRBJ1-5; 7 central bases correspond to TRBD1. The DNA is TGTGCCACCAGTCCGGACAGGACCATTCAGCCCCAGCATTTT. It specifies CATSPDRTIQPQHF.